This T cell receptor beta chain was captured in a study of human T cells and chemical hapten exposure. Background on the study: Small volume differences among pooled libraries mainly caused per-sample TCR yield variation.

Individual cDNA molecules (in the library) carried attached unique molecular identifiers. TCRdb independently ran MiXCR on the RACE reads; one entry per CDR3 protein. The sample consists of about 190,000 distinct CDR3 sequences, about 25% of them appearing once. The CDR3 sequence is 15 residues long. Germline V lookup: CDR1 SGHTA, CDR2 FQGNSA. V was pared by 6 bases and J by 2 bases, with 9 bases of the junction left unmatched. Time point in this sample: patch test 3, about 24 weeks after DPC sensitization. Noted treatment: therapeutic diphenylcyclopropenone sensitization with weekly scalp DPC. Ahead of applying each patch test, blood was sampled.

Sequences were derived from whole blood, sampled in connection with sensitization to the hapten diphenylcyclopropenone (DPC). The sequence was collected from a middle-aged woman with alopecia areata. Some clones in this sample may be carry-over from other donors' samples. This chain links TRBV7-2 with TRBJ2-5; TRBD1 aligns across 7 bases. CDR3 DNA: TGTGCCAGCAGTCGTACTTTGGGACAGCAAGAGACCCAGTACTTC. This codes for CASSRTLGQQETQYF.